The following is a T cell receptor (beta chain) sequence with its context. Regarding time point: patch test 1, 2 weeks after DPC sensitization. Documented treatment: therapeutic diphenylcyclopropenone sensitization with weekly scalp DPC. Extraction yielded total RNA from whole blood (unfractionated). CDR1 and CDR2 from the germline V gene are MNHEY and SVGAGI. V was shortened by 6 bases and J by 4 bases, with 12 bases between the two germline ends. This CDR3 has 13 amino acids. TCRdb used MiXCR to reprocess the RACE reads, holding one entry per CDR3 protein. This table holds around 120,000 distinct CDR3 sequences, 12% to 15% found once. This entry comes from a study of human T cells and chemical hapten exposure. Across the whole study: Sensitizing treatment utilized 2% DPC over a roughly 2 cm by roughly 2 cm portion of upper inner arm skin. Weekly diphenylcyclopropenone doses were given to patients' scalps across the approximately 25-week study.

The V call is TRBV6-5, the J call TRBJ1-1; D ambiguous. Source: whole blood, taken in connection with sensitization to the hapten diphenylcyclopropenone (DPC). The TCR originated in a man between 18 and 29 years old with alopecia areata. Some clones in this sample may be carry-over from other donors' samples. The CDR3 spells CASRSLRGTEAFF. The CDR3 DNA is TGTGCCAGCAGAAGTCTAAGAGGCACTGAAGCTTTCTTT.